One sample yielded the 10 T cell receptor beta chains listed below, sequenced in a study of neurological immune-mediated disorders. Each CDR3 protein gets one entry after TCRdb re-called the 5' RACE reads with MiXCR. The sample shows 75,000 to 90,000 distinct CDR3 sequences, around a tenth of them seen only once. The sequenced material came from PBMCs. The receptor set was obtained from a man aged 35-49 years in good health.

At least ten counts were recorded for this clonotype. The V gene is TRBV3-1, the J gene TRBJ2-7; TRBD2 aligns across 9 bases. V gave up 0 bases and J gave up 1 base; unmatched junction bases: 4. This CDR3 has 16 amino acids. Looked up from germline, CDR1 is LGHDT and CDR2 is YNNKEL (reference sequence). The CDR3 sequence: CASSQETLAGSYEQYF. The CDR3 DNA reads as TGTGCCAGCAGCCAAGAAACTCTAGCGGGATCCTACGAGCAGTACTTC.

The chain links TRBV10-3 to TRBJ2-1, with D uncertain. The CDR3 has 13 amino acids. Trimming stripped 4 bases from V and 4 bases from J, with 8 bases between. Looked up from germline, CDR1 is ENHRY and CDR2 is SYGVKD. CDR3 DNA: TGTGCCATCAGTGGCCAGGAGTACAATGAGCAGTTCTTC. Protein: CAISGQEYNEQFF.

There are many counts of this clonotype. The V gene is TRBV25-1, the J gene TRBJ2-3, with 8 bases fitting TRBD2. V was pared by 1 base and J by 0 bases, with 0 bases of the junction left unmatched. CDR1 is MGHDK and CDR2 is SYGVNS in the germline V gene. The CDR3 extends over 15 amino acids. CDR3 sequence: CASSESSGSTDTQYF. CDR3 nucleotides: TGTGCCAGCAGTGAATCTAGCGGGAGCACAGATACGCAGTATTTT.

This clonotype showed up many times. V gene TRBV20-1 combines with J gene TRBJ2-1, with D tentatively TRBD1 or TRBD2 (6 bases each). The CDR3 consists of 16 residues. Between the trimmed V and J ends, which lost 3 bases and 2 bases, there was a span of 17 bases. Looked up from germline, CDR1 is DFQATT and CDR2 is SNEGSKA (reference sequence). In DNA form, the CDR3 reads TGCAGTGCTAGGGAGGGGGTCCCTTACCCCTACAATGAGCAGTTCTTC. Protein sequence: CSAREGVPYPYNEQFF.

This clonotype appeared many times. The J gene is TRBJ2-5, the V gene TRBV5-1; TRBD1 or TRBD2 may be the D gene (5 bases each). The CDR3 extends over 16 amino acids. The V end lost 1 base, the J end lost 3 bases, and 16 bases lay between the germline ends. Germline values: CDR1 SGHRS, CDR2 YFSETQ. As DNA, the CDR3 is TGCGCCAGCAGCTTGTCACTAGGGCAGGGAGAAGAGACCCAGTACTTC. Amino acid sequence: CASSLSLGQGEETQYF.

This clonotype has ten or more counts. The chain combines TRBV2 with TRBJ2-5; D not certain. The ends were cut back, 5 bases at V and 5 bases at J, with 6 bases in the middle. This CDR3 region has 11 residues. CDR1 is SNHLY and CDR2 is FYNNEI in the germline V gene. CDR3 nucleotide sequence: TGTGCCAGCAGTAAGGAGGAGACCCAGTACTTC. Its translation is CASSKEETQYF.

This clonotype was counted only a few times. This chain links TRBV7-6 with TRBJ2-5; 8 nucleotides line up with TRBD1. The CDR3 covers 18 residues. Unmatched junction bases numbered 16, after V lost 5 bases and J lost 2 bases. The germline CDR1 and CDR2 sequences are SGHVS and FNYEAQ. CDR3 nucleotide sequence: TGTGCCAGCAGCCCAGGACTATGGACAGGGCCTGAACAAGAGACCCAGTACTTC. Translation gives CASSPGLWTGPEQETQYF. Full variable domain (outside the CDR3, taken from reference TRBV7-6 and TRBJ2-5): GAGVSQSPRYKVTKRGQDVALRCDPISGHVSLYWYRQALGQGPEFLTYFNYEAQQDKSGLPNDRFSAERPEGSISTLTIQRTEQRDSAMYRCASSPGLWTGPEQETQYFGPGTRLLVL.

V and J are TRBV10-1 and TRBJ2-1; 11 bases are shared with TRBD2. Germline CDR1 is WNHNN and CDR2 is SYGVQD (reference sequence). The CDR3 consists of 17 residues. V lost 2 bases to trimming and J lost 8 bases; unmatched junction nucleotides: 11. The CDR3 sequence: CASSERGSGRAGDEQFF. The CDR3 DNA reads TGCGCCAGCAGTGAGCGGGGTAGCGGGAGGGCCGGAGATGAGCAGTTCTTC.

This clonotype was seen at least ten times. This sequence joins TRBV25-1 and TRBJ2-1; either TRBD1 or TRBD2 may fit D (5 bases each). V was trimmed by 4 bases and J by 2 bases, leaving 9 bases between them. Germline values: CDR1 MGHDK, CDR2 SYGVNS. The CDR3 length is 14 residues. CDR3 protein: CASSGEGPYNEQFF. The CDR3 DNA reads as TGTGCCAGCAGTGGAGAGGGACCCTACAATGAGCAGTTCTTC.

This clonotype was counted many times. The chain joins TRBV9 to TRBJ1-1, with a tentative D call TRBD1 (5 bases). V gave up 7 bases and J gave up 6 bases, with 22 bases separating them. Germline V gene sequence: CDR1 SGDLS, CDR2 YYNGEE. The CDR3 loop spans 15 amino acids. The CDR3 region is CASGVRDDEIPEAFF. CDR3 in DNA: TGTGCCAGCGGGGTTAGGGACGACGAGATACCTGAAGCTTTCTTT.